This T cell receptor (beta chain) comes out of a study of vaccination effects on CD4 cells after COVID-19. The protocol was immunoSEQ multiplex PCR, while the TCRdb copy is restricted to in-frame clones and leaves out a portion. The sample lists 45,000 to 70,000 clones; more than 75% were seen once. In the ViraFEST assay, antigen-specific CD4+ clonotypes were identified by expansion after peptide-pool stimulation. Scientists isolated CD4+ T cells after an approximately 11-day culture period ended. This person's SARS-CoV-2 infection, confirmed by PCR, occurred between March and December 2020. Germline V CDR1 and CDR2: SSHAT, FNYEAQ (reference sequence). The length of the CDR3 is 16 residues. As for this clone: The antigen remains unidentified.

The TCR comes from a human donor who had a prior SARS-CoV-2 infection. The sample was CD4+ T cells from PBMCs cultured with HIV peptides, taken before COVID-19 vaccination. The subset: HIV-1 Nef peptide pool negative control/reference culture. The rearrangement joins TRBV7-7 to TRBJ2-7; a possible D gene is TRBD2 (6 bases). The CDR3 sequence: CARRHRFGGPLYEQYF. CDR3 nucleotide sequence: TGTGCTAGGCGCCATCGTTTCGGGGGTCCGCTTTACGAGCAGTACTTC.